Sequencing of this TCR beta chain was carried out in a study of T cells in Graves' hyperthyroidism and ophthalmopathy. Across the study: Peripheral blood collection took place at initial diagnosis, before any treatment.

This clonotype was detected ten times or more. The source material, RNA transcripts, was used to amplify TCR beta CDR3 regions. First-round RT-PCR of the TCR CDR3 relied on the HTBI primer set. TCRdb fed the multiplex PCR reads into MiXCR, producing one record per CDR3 protein. This sample has more than 450,000 distinct CDR3 sequences, with just under 20% found just once. The CDR3 runs to 14 residues. In germline, CDR1 is KGHSH, CDR2 LQKENI. V was clipped by 2 bases and J by 9 bases, with 11 bases between them. Diagnosis rested on symptoms, serum thyroxine and TRAb, thyroid ultrasound, and orbital computed tomography. Fresh peripheral blood, 10 ml, was the source of the PBMCs.

V and J are TRBV18 and TRBJ1-6; a possible D gene is TRBD1 (6 bases). The TCR originated in a man aged 40-55 years with Graves' ophthalmopathy. Sequenced material: blood. This chain's CDR3 is CASSPGGEVSPLHF. In DNA form, the CDR3 reads TGTGCCAGCTCACCAGGGGGCGAGGTTTCACCCCTCCACTTT.